The 29 T cell receptor beta chains listed next were all sequenced from one sample in a study of graft-versus-host responses after intestinal transplantation. Some clones are missing from TCRdb's copy, which holds only in-frame ones; the method was immunoSEQ multiplex PCR. The sample has 90,000 to 150,000 clones; roughly 96% are singletons. Their recognized antigens are unknown. Sequences were derived from unstimulated CD8+ T cells sorted from spleen or lymph node cells, sampled before intestinal transplant. These receptors were taken from a human donor who received an intestinal transplant.

The chain combines TRBV15 with TRBJ1-2; D might be TRBD1 (6 bases). V was pared by 6 bases and J by 2 bases, with 16 bases between. This CDR3 is built from 15 residues. From germline, CDR1 is LNHNV and CDR2 YYDKDF (reference sequence). The chain's CDR3 is CATSPRRQENYGYTF. The CDR3 DNA follows: TGTGCCACCAGTCCCAGGAGACAGGAAAACTATGGCTACACCTTC. Looking up the rest from reference TRBV15 and TRBJ1-2 gives the full variable domain: DAMVIQNPRYQVTQFGKPVTLSCSQTLNHNVMYWYQQKSSQAPKLLFHYYDKDFNNEADTPDNFQSRRPNTSFCFLDIRSPGLGDTAMYLCATSPRRQENYGYTFGSGTRLTVV.

The V call is TRBV18, the J call TRBJ2-7; 10 positions agree with TRBD1. The J segment lost 1 base and the V segment lost 4 bases, leaving 1 base of the junction unmatched. Per germline, CDR1 KGHSH and CDR2 LQKENI. CDR3 length equals 14 residues. CDR3 DNA sequence: TGTGCCAGCTCACTGGGACAGGGGTCCTACGAGCAGTACTTC. This translates into CASSLGQGSYEQYF.

This chain joins TRBV27 and TRBJ1-4, with 8 bases matching TRBD1. Trimming removed 3 bases from V and 11 bases from J; junction bases left unmatched: 11. The V gene's germline CDR1 is MNHEY and CDR2 SMNVEV (reference sequence). This CDR3 is built from 15 residues. In DNA form, the CDR3 reads TGTGCCAGCAGTTTTTCAGCCAGGGGGCGAGGGAAACTGTTTTTT. It translates to CASSFSARGRGKLFF. Full variable domain (remainder filled in from reference TRBV27 and TRBJ1-4): EAQVTQNPRYLITVTGKKLTVTCSQNMNHEYMSWYRQDPGLGLRQIYYSMNVEVTDKGDVPEGYKVSRKEKRNFPLILESPSPNQTSLYFCASSFSARGRGKLFFGSGTQLSVL.

The chain links TRBV27 to TRBJ2-3, with a weak D call TRBD2 (5 bases). Germline assignment: CDR1 MNHEY and CDR2 SMNVEV (reference sequence). There are 15 residues in the CDR3. V shed 4 bases and J shed 0 bases, with 11 bases lying between them. CDR3 region: CASSSLGGSTDTQYF. The CDR3 DNA reads TGTGCCAGCAGTTCTTTGGGCGGGAGCACAGATACGCAGTATTTT.

The V call is TRBV5-1, the J call TRBJ1-2; no reliable D call. The germline V gene has CDR1 SGHRS and CDR2 YFSETQ. V lost 0 bases, J lost 2 bases, and 5 bases lay in between. This CDR3 spans 13 amino acids. In DNA, the CDR3 is TGCGCCAGCAGCTTGGGGTTAAACTATGGCTACACCTTC. Translating it yields CASSLGLNYGYTF.

This sequence joins TRBV30 and TRBJ2-2; 11 nucleotides align to TRBD1. This CDR3 contains 14 residues. Germline lookup yields CDR1 GTSNPN and CDR2 SVGIG (reference sequence). Trimming cost V 1 base and J 7 bases; bases outside gene matches: 2. The CDR3 DNA is TGTGCCTGGAGTGCCGGGACAGGGGGCGGGGAGCTGTTTTTT. This sequence encodes CAWSAGTGGGELFF.

This clone was found a few times. A single base separates this from a much larger clone, so it may be a read error. Other DNA sequences within the sample encode an identical CDR3. This chain connects TRBV5-1 to TRBJ2-7, with D maybe TRBD2 (6 bases). V was shortened by 1 base and J by 6 bases, with 8 bases between the two germline ends. Looked up from germline, CDR1 is SGHRS and CDR2 is YFSETQ. The CDR3 has 12 residues. CDR3 coding DNA: TGCGCCAGCAGCTTGAGGGGAGGCGAGCAGTACTTC. It encodes CASSLRGGEQYF.

The chain recombines TRBV11-2 with TRBJ2-7; D might be TRBD2 (6 bases). Germline CDR1 is SGHAT and CDR2 is FQNNGV. With 4 bases removed from V and 4 bases from J, the gap between germline ends came to 23 bases. This CDR3 region has 17 residues. CDR3 residues: CASSSLRLGGGAYEQYF. The CDR3, as DNA: TGTGCCAGCAGCTCCCTCCGGTTGGGCGGAGGGGCGTACGAGCAGTACTTC. Full variable domain (missing parts from reference TRBV11-2 and TRBJ2-7): EAGVAQSPRYKIIEKRQSVAFWCNPISGHATLYWYQQILGQGPKLLIQFQNNGVVDDSQLPKDRFSAERLKGVDSTLKIQPAKLEDSAVYLCASSSLRLGGGAYEQYFGPGTRLTVT.

The genes are TRBV27 and TRBJ1-1; D not certain. CDR3 length equals 13 residues. Germline assignment: CDR1 MNHEY and CDR2 SMNVEV (reference sequence). V shed 4 bases and J shed 3 bases, with 9 bases lying between them. The CDR3 protein is CASSWQADTEAFF. CDR3 in DNA: TGTGCCAGCAGTTGGCAGGCCGACACTGAAGCTTTCTTT.

The chain links TRBV9 to TRBJ2-4; 7 positions agree with TRBD2. The CDR3 consists of 16 residues. V shed 0 bases, J shed 1 base, and the junction held 4 bases outside the gene matches. Germline loops: CDR1 SGDLS, CDR2 YYNGEE. Here the CDR3 reads CASSVDGGSAKNIQYF. CDR3 in DNA: TGTGCCAGCAGCGTAGACGGGGGGTCGGCCAAAAACATTCAGTACTTC.

DNA of the CDR3: TGTGCCAGCAGCGTCGACTCTCTCTCTGGAAACACCATATATTTT. It specifies CASSVDSLSGNTIYF. V is TRBV9 and J is TRBJ1-3, with D unresolved. The CDR3 extends over 15 amino acids. With 2 bases removed from V and 0 bases from J, the gap between germline ends came to 9 bases. Germline CDR1 is SGDLS and CDR2 is YYNGEE.

CDR3: CATAPQPSSYNEQFF. As DNA, the CDR3 is TGTGCCACCGCACCCCAGCCTAGCTCCTACAATGAGCAGTTCTTC. V and J are TRBV15 and TRBJ2-1; D call uncertain. This CDR3 region has 15 residues. Germline V gives CDR1 LNHNV, CDR2 YYDKDF (reference sequence). Trimming took 8 bases from V and 0 from J, leaving 14 bases between them.

The rearrangement links TRBV4-1 to TRBJ2-7, with D perhaps matching TRBD1 or TRBD2 (5 bases each). Germline V CDR1 and CDR2: MGHRA, YSYEKL. CDR3 length: 13 residues. V was clipped by 4 bases and J by 1 base, with 8 bases between them. Here the CDR3 DNA reads TGCGCCAGCAGCCGGGACGGATCCTACGAGCAGTACTTC. The encoded protein is CASSRDGSYEQYF.

The V and J genes are TRBV9 and TRBJ2-7; a possible D gene is TRBD2 (5 bases). This CDR3 comprises 16 residues. Germline V gene sequence: CDR1 SGDLS, CDR2 YYNGEE. Trimming shortened V by 0 bases and J by 3 bases, and 16 bases separated the two germline ends. The CDR3 bases are TGTGCCAGCAGCGTAGCATCGGGGTCAGCCCTCTACGAGCAGTACTTC. Translating gives CASSVASGSALYEQYF.

V gene TRBV5-6 combines with J gene TRBJ2-1, with D tentatively TRBD2 (6 bases). This CDR3 contains 12 residues. Trimming took 5 bases from V and 3 from J, leaving 6 bases between them. Per germline, CDR1 SGHDT and CDR2 YYEEEE. The CDR3 DNA sequence: TGTGCCAGCAGGCGGGACTACAATGAGCAGTTCTTC. Translated: CASRRDYNEQFF.

As DNA, the CDR3 is TGTGCCAGCAGTTCCCTTTCAAGACAGTCGGGTTCCGGGGAGCTGTTTTTT. Translating gives CASSSLSRQSGSGELFF. This chain uses TRBV28 with TRBJ2-2, with D perhaps matching TRBD1 (5 bases). The CDR3 totals 17 residues. Germline V gene data show CDR1 as MDHEN and CDR2 as SYDVKM. The V end lost 4 bases, the J end lost 6 bases, and 21 bases lay between the germline ends.

This chain links TRBV4-1 with TRBJ1-5; possibly TRBD1 for D (5 bases). The CDR3 extends over 15 amino acids. Trimming removed 0 bases at V and 6 bases at J, with 12 bases between. Germline loops: CDR1 MGHRA, CDR2 YSYEKL. The chain's CDR3 is CASSQDGGFSQPQHF. CDR3 DNA sequence: TGCGCCAGCAGCCAAGATGGGGGTTTTAGTCAGCCCCAGCATTTT.

This chain uses TRBV7-9 with TRBJ2-1; 9 bases map to TRBD2. This CDR3 is built from 15 residues. V lost 3 bases and J lost 6; bases outside the gene matches: 6. In germline, CDR1 is SEHNR, CDR2 FQNEAQ (reference sequence). CDR3 protein: CASSLAGTSSNEQFF. The CDR3 region has the DNA TGTGCCAGCAGCTTGGCCGGGACTAGCAGCAATGAGCAGTTCTTC.

This clone was observed a single time. In DNA form, the CDR3 reads TGTGCCAGCCATCCGGGATCTAGCGGGGGCGAGGCCCAGTACTTC. Protein: CASHPGSSGGEAQYF. The chain uses TRBV2 and TRBJ2-5; 10 positions agree with TRBD2. The J segment lost 9 bases and the V segment lost 8 bases, leaving 15 bases of the junction unmatched. The CDR3 spans 15 residues. Germline V gene data show CDR1 as SNHLY and CDR2 as FYNNEI.

This chain links TRBV6-6 with TRBJ2-7; 7 nucleotides line up with TRBD2. The germline V gene encodes CDR1 MNHNY and CDR2 SVGAGI (reference sequence). Germline trimming cut 0 bases from V and 0 bases from J; bases unmatched to any gene: 2. This CDR3 spans 15 amino acids. Here the CDR3 DNA reads TGTGCCAGCAGTTACTCAGGCGGGAGCTCCTACGAGCAGTACTTC. Its protein is CASSYSGGSSYEQYF.

V is TRBV9 and J is TRBJ2-1; TRBD2 is a possible D gene (6 bases). There are 16 residues in the CDR3. Germline V lookup: CDR1 SGDLS, CDR2 YYNGEE. With 3 bases removed from V and 0 bases from J, the gap between germline ends came to 13 bases. CDR3 nucleotide sequence: TGTGCCAGCAGCGGCTCTGGACTACCCTCCTACAATGAGCAGTTCTTC. Its translation: CASSGSGLPSYNEQFF.

The chain combines TRBV6-5 with TRBJ1-1; D not certain. The germline CDR1 and CDR2 sequences are MNHEY and SVGAGI. CDR3 length equals 13 residues. V was clipped by 4 bases and J by 2 bases, with 8 bases between them. The CDR3 nucleotides read TGTGCCAGCAGTTTTGGGGATAACACTGAAGCTTTCTTT. Amino acids: CASSFGDNTEAFF.

The rearrangement joins TRBV27 to TRBJ1-1, with D possibly being TRBD1 (6 bases). V shed 1 base and J shed 7 bases, with 16 bases lying between them. Germline CDR1 reads MNHEY; CDR2 reads SMNVEV (reference sequence). This CDR3 is 15 amino acids long. The CDR3 spells CASSLLGGRMSEAFF. CDR3 in DNA: TGTGCCAGCAGTTTATTGGGGGGGCGGATGAGTGAAGCTTTCTTT.

This chain joins TRBV28 and TRBJ1-2; maybe TRBD1 (5 bases). This CDR3 spans 14 amino acids. CDR1 and CDR2 from the germline V gene are MDHEN and SYDVKM. The V gene lost 5 bases and the J gene lost 0 bases, with 10 bases spanning the gap. CDR3 bases: TGTGCCAGCAGTCGGACGGACACTAACTATGGCTACACCTTC. Translation gives CASSRTDTNYGYTF.

This clone was counted a single time. J is TRBJ2-3 and V is TRBV27, with TRBD1 matching over 9 bases. The CDR3 loop spans 15 amino acids. Germline V gene lookup returns CDR1 MNHEY and CDR2 SMNVEV (reference sequence). J gave up 3 bases and V 5 bases, and 6 bases lay outside the gene matches. CDR3 amino acids: CASSPGTGRTDTQYF. The DNA of the CDR3 is TGTGCCAGCAGTCCCGGGACAGGGAGGACAGATACGCAGTATTTT.

The chain is built from TRBV29-1 and TRBJ2-1; no firm D call. The CDR3 consists of 12 residues. The germline V gene encodes CDR1 SQVTM and CDR2 ANQGSEA. V shed 2 bases and J shed 3 bases, with 5 bases lying between them. The CDR3 loop reads CSVESGYNEQFF. CDR3 DNA: TGCAGCGTTGAATCGGGCTACAATGAGCAGTTCTTC.

CDR3 sequence: CASSLFTTGELFF. The CDR3 nucleotides read TGTGCCAGCAGTTTGTTTACGACCGGGGAGCTGTTTTTT. The chain links TRBV27 to TRBJ2-2, with D unresolved. V lost 3 bases and J 5 bases, leaving 7 bases between the germline ends. The germline CDR1 and CDR2 sequences are MNHEY and SMNVEV (reference sequence). CDR3 size: 13 residues.

The CDR3 reads CASGGGEVYNEQFF. CDR3 in DNA: TGTGCCAGCGGAGGGGGGGAGGTTTACAATGAGCAGTTCTTC. This chain connects TRBV2 to TRBJ2-1, with a weak D call TRBD2 (7 bases). The CDR3 covers 14 residues. The germline CDR1 and CDR2 sequences are SNHLY and FYNNEI. V dropped 8 bases and J dropped 4 bases, with 15 bases sitting between them.

This chain uses TRBV28 with TRBJ2-7; perhaps D is TRBD1 or TRBD2 (5 bases each). Germline V gives CDR1 MDHEN, CDR2 SYDVKM. The CDR3 has 13 amino acids. Deletions cut 5 bases from V and 2 bases from J, with 10 bases between. CDR3 sequence (DNA): TGTGCCAGCAGTGTGGGACGGACCTACGAGCAGTACTTC. This translates into CASSVGRTYEQYF.